This T cell receptor (beta chain) was retrieved from a study of T cell clones after liver transplantation. On the study more broadly: Samples came from ITN030ST, which attempted immunosuppression withdrawal within 2 years of liver transplantation. TCRbeta sequencing after a pre-transplant mixed lymphocyte reaction identified graft-donor-reactive clones, later tracked in post-transplant blood. Study-wide results and caveats: In a couple of subjects, few donor cells limited the measurable donor-reactive repertoire.

Thawed unstimulated PBMCs were FACS-sorted by CD3, CD4 and CD8 into two populations. V was clipped by 0 bases and J by 2 bases, with 14 bases between them. The germline gives CDR1 MGHRA, CDR2 YSYEKL. The CDR3 length is 16 residues. Some clones are missing from TCRdb's copy, which holds only in-frame ones; the method was immunoSEQ multiplex PCR. The data contain roughly 100,000 clones, 75% to 90% of them seen just once; the ten biggest clones take up approximately 0.93%. On this clone itself: Its matching antigen is unknown.

The sequence was obtained from a human donor who received a liver transplant. The source was CD4+ T cells from blood, collected before liver transplant. The chain is built from TRBV4-1 and TRBJ2-7, with unresolved D. CDR3 in amino acids: CASSQEVDRRAYEQYF. The CDR3 DNA sequence: TGCGCCAGCAGCCAAGAAGTGGATCGTAGGGCCTACGAGCAGTACTTC.